The present T cell receptor beta chain was sequenced within a study of blood T cell repertoires in COVID-19. Turning to the study itself: From the United States, Italy and Spain came samples of acute and convalescent COVID-19.

The CDR3 runs 14 residues. In germline, CDR1 is MDHEN, CDR2 SYDVKM. The protocol was immunoSEQ multiplex PCR, while the TCRdb copy is restricted to in-frame clones and leaves out a portion. This sample has under 300,000 clones, with around four fifths found just once. Source material: peripheral blood. The clonotype was recovered from a woman between 50 and 59 years old who had recovered from COVID-19. V is TRBV28 and J is TRBJ1-2, with D possibly TRBD1 on 5 matching bases. In nucleotides, the CDR3 is TGTGCGTCCTTTGGAGGGGCAATATTCTATGGCTACACCTTC. Amino acids: CASFGGAIFYGYTF.